The entry that follows covers one T cell receptor beta chain sequence. Its antigen is as yet unknown. The data stem from a study of long-term antiretroviral therapy in people with HIV. Trimming took 3 bases from V and 5 from J, leaving 8 bases between them. Germline CDR1 MDHEN, CDR2 SYDVKM. The CDR3 loop spans 12 amino acids. Running of the v3.0 immunoSEQ assay took place at survey level. The repertoire was sequenced with immunoSEQ multiplex PCR; TCRdb's copy has only in-frame clones and lacks some. Of under 30,000 clones in the sample, roughly 80% were seen once. Study-level results: Repertoires looked antigen-experienced, with only a slight naive shift after ART.

This sequence originates from a man aged 25-40 years with HIV. V and J are TRBV28 and TRBJ2-7; D remains unclear. The sample was unsorted PBMCs, taken 2.1 years after starting antiretroviral therapy. This CDR3 reads CASSLVMNEQYF. The CDR3 DNA is TGTGCCAGCAGTTTGGTTATGAACGAGCAGTACTTC.